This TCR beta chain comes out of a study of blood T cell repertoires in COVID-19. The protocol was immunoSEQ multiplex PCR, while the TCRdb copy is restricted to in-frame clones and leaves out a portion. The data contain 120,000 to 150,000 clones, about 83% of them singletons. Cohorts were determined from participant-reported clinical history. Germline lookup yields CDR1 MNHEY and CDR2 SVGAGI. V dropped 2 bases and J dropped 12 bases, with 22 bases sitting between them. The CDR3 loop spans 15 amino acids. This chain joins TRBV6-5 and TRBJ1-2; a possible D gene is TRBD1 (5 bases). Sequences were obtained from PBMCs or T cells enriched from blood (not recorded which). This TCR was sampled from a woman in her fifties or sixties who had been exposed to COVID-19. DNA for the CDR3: TGTGCCAGCAGTTACGGGGGGACGCCCCCAGTTCTGGACACCTTC. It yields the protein CASSYGGTPPVLDTF.